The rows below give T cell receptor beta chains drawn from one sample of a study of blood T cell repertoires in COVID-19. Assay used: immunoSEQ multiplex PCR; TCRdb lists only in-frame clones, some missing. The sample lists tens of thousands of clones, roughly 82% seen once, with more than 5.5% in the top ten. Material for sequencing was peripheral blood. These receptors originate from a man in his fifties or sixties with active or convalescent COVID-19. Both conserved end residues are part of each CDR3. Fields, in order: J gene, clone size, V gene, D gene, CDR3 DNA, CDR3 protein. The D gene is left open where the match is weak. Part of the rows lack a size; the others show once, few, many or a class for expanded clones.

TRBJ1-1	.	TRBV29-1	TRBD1	TGCAGCGTGGCATTGACAGGGGACAACACTGAAGCTTTCTTT	CSVALTGDNTEAFF
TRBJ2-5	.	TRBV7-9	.	TGTGCCAGCAGCTTGCAGGAAGGGACCCAGTACTTC	CASSLQEGTQYF
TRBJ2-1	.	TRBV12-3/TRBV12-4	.	TGTGCCAGCAGTCGGACAGCCTACAATGAGCAGTTCTTC	CASSRTAYNEQFF
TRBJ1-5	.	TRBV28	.	TGTGCCAGCAGTTTATATCGAGACAATCAGCCCCAGCATTTT	CASSLYRDNQPQHF
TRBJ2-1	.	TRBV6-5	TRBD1	TGTGCCAGCAGAACAGGGGGCATGGGCTACAATGAGCAGTTCTTC	CASRTGGMGYNEQFF
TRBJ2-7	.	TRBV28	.	TGTGCCAGCAGTTTGGTGAGGGCCGAGCAGTACTTC	CASSLVRAEQYF
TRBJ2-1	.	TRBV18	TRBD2	TGTGCCAGCTCACCTCTAGCGGGGGGTAATGAGCAGTTCTTC	CASSPLAGGNEQFF
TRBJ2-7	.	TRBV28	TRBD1	TGTGCCAGCAGTTTAGGTAACAGGGGCGCCTGGCACTTC	CASSLGNRGAWHF
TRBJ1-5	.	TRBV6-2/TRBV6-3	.	TGTGCCAGCAGTTACGGTGACCGGATGGGAGGGCCCCAGCATTTT	CASSYGDRMGGPQHF
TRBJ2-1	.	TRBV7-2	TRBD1	TGTGCCAGCAGCTTAGAGCCAGGGGGTTTCAATGAGCAGTTCTTC	CASSLEPGGFNEQFF
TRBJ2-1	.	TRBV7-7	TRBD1	TGTGCCAGCAGCTCGACAGGGGGCGCAGGCAATGAGCAGTTCTTC	CASSSTGGAGNEQFF
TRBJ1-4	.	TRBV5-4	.	TGTGCCAGCAGCCAAGGACAGATCAATGAAAAACTGTTTTTT	CASSQGQINEKLFF
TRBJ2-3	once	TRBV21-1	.	TGTGCCAGCAGCAAAGCGCCCGGGTGGAGCACAGATACGCAGTATTTT	CASSKAPGWSTDTQYF
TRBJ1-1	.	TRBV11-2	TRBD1	TGTGCCAGCAGCTACCTCCGGGACAGGGGGCAAGCTTTCTTT	CASSYLRDRGQAFF
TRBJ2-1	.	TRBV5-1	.	TGCGCCAGCAGCTTGGCCGGGAGTTCCTACAATGAGCAGTTCTTC	CASSLAGSSYNEQFF
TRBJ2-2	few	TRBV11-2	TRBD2	TGTGCCAGCAGCGACTTAGCGGGGACCCGCCCCGGGGAGCTGTTTTTT	CASSDLAGTRPGELFF
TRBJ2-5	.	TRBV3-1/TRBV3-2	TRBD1	TGTGCCAGCAGAAACAGGGGCTACAGCGGAGAGACCCAGTACTTC	CASRNRGYSGETQYF
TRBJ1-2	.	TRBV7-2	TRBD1	TGTGCCAGCAGCCTCGAAATACAGGGGAGCTATGGCTACACCTTC	CASSLEIQGSYGYTF
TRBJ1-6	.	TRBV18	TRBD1	TGTGCCAGCTCACAGACAGGGGATTCACCCCTCCACTTT	CASSQTGDSPLHF
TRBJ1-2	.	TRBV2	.	TGTGCCAGTAACCGGGACACCAATAACTATGGCTACACCTTC	CASNRDTNNYGYTF
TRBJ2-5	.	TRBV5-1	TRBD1	TGCGCCAGCAGCTGGGGACAGGGGGTGGTAGAGACCCAGTACTTC	CASSWGQGVVETQYF
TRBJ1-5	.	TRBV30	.	TGTGCCTGGAGTGGAGTCAACGAGAATCAGCCCCAGCATTTT	CAWSGVNENQPQHF
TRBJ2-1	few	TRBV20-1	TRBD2	TGCAGTGCCAGTAGCGGGGGTATCCACAATGAGCAGTTCTTC	CSASSGGIHNEQFF
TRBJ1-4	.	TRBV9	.	TGTGCCAGCAGCGTAGCGGCCGGGACAACTAATGAAAAACTGTTTTTT	CASSVAAGTTNEKLFF
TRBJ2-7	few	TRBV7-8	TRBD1	TGTGCCAGCAGCTTAGCGGGACAGGGGGGCTCCTACGAGCAGTACTTC	CASSLAGQGGSYEQYF
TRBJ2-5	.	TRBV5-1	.	TGCGCCAGCAGCCTACGAGAGACCCAGTACTTC	CASSLRETQYF
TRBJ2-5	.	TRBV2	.	TGTGCCAGCAGTGGTGGACTGGGCCAGGAGACCCAGTACTTC	CASSGGLGQETQYF